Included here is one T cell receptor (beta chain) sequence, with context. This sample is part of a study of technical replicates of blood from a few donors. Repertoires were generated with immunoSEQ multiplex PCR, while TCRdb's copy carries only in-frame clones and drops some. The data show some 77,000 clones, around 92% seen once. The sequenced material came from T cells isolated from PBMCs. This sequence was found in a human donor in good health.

The CDR3 here is CASSWDSGGEQFF. For the CDR3, the DNA is TGTGCCAGCAGTTGGGACTCCGGAGGTGAGCAGTTCTTC. V and J are TRBV11-3 and TRBJ2-1; TRBD2 might be the D (6 bases). Trimming pared 6 bases from V and 9 bases from J, leaving 15 bases between. The length of the CDR3 is 13 residues. Germline loops: CDR1 SGHNT, CDR2 YENEEA.